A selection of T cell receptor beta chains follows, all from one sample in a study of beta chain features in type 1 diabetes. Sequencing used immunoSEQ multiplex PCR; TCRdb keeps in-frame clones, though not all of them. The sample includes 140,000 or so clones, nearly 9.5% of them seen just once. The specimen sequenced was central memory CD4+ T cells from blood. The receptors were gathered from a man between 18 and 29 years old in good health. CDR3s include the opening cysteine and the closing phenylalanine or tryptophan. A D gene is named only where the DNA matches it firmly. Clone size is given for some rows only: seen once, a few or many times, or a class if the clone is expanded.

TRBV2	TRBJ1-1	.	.	CASRDRVGGGKAFF	TGTGCCAGCAGGGATCGTGTGGGGGGGGGAAAAGCTTTCTTT
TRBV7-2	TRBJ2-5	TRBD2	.	CACQLTVGLAGRQETQYF	TGTGCCTGCCAGCTTACTGTGGGGCTAGCGGGAAGACAAGAGACCCAGTACTTC
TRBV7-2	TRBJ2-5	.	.	CASSLVGGPETQYF	TGTGCCAGCAGCTTAGTGGGGGGGCCCGAGACCCAGTACTTC
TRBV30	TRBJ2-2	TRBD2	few	CAWSVRLAGGPRELFF	TGTGCCTGGAGTGTACGGCTAGCGGGGGGGCCGCGGGAGCTGTTTTTT
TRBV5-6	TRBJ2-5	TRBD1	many	CASSLDRASETQYF	TGTGCCAGCAGCTTAGACAGGGCCTCAGAGACCCAGTACTTC
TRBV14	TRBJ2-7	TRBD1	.	CASSRVDRGGREQYF	TGTGCCAGCAGCCGGGTGGACAGGGGAGGACGCGAGCAGTACTTC
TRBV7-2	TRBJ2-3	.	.	CASPGGRTSTDTQYF	TGTGCCAGTCCGGGTGGGCGGACTAGCACAGATACGCAGTATTTT
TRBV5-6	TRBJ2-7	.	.	CASSLANEQYF	TGTGCCAGCAGCTTGGCCAACGAGCAGTACTTC
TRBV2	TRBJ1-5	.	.	CASAGRGNNQPQHF	TGTGCCAGCGCTGGGAGAGGAAACAATCAGCCCCAGCATTTT
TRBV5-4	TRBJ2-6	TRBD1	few	CASSLGDRVNSGANVLTF	TGTGCCAGCAGCTTGGGGGACAGGGTAAACTCTGGGGCCAACGTCCTGACTTTC
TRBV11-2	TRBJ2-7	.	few	CASSLAQYSYEQYF	TGTGCCAGCAGCTTAGCTCAGTACTCCTACGAGCAGTACTTC
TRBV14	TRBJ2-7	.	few	CASSPRQFHEQYF	TGTGCCAGCAGCCCCCGACAGTTCCACGAGCAGTACTTC
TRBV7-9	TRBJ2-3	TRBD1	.	CASSRLQGAGTDTQYF	TGTGCCAGCAGCAGATTGCAGGGGGCCGGCACAGATACGCAGTATTTT
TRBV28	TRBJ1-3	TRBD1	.	CASSPGQTSSGNTIYF	TGTGCCAGCAGCCCGGGACAGACAAGCTCTGGAAACACCATATATTTT
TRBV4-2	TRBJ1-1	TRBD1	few	CASSRDRENEAFF	TGTGCCAGCAGTCGGGACAGGGAAAATGAAGCTTTCTTT
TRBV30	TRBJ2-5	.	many	CAWKGSNWQETQYF	TGTGCCTGGAAGGGGTCCAACTGGCAAGAGACCCAGTACTTC
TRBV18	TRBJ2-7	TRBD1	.	CASSPPATGGSEQYF	TGTGCCAGCTCACCACCTGCGACAGGGGGATCCGAGCAGTACTTC
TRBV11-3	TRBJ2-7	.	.	CASSKSVSYEQYF	TGTGCCAGCAGCAAGAGTGTCTCCTACGAGCAGTACTTC
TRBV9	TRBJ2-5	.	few	CASIPPRGGTQETQYF	TGTGCCAGCATCCCCCCTCGGGGCGGGACCCAAGAGACCCAGTACTTC
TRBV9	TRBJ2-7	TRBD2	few	CASSPIGAGKGEQYF	TGTGCCAGCAGCCCAATAGGAGCGGGGAAGGGCGAGCAGTACTTC
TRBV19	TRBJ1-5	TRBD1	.	CASSNRGFNQPQHF	TGTGCCAGTAGTAACAGGGGTTTCAATCAGCCCCAGCATTTT
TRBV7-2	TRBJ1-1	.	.	CASSLTRERSEAFF	TGTGCCAGCAGCCTCACCCGGGAAAGGTCAGAAGCTTTCTTT
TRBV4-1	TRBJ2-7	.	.	CASSQDRGQSSYEQYF	TGCGCCAGCAGCCAAGATCGGGGTCAGAGCTCCTACGAGCAGTACTTC
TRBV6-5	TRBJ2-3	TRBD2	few	CASTAGGRTDTQYF	TGTGCCAGCACCGCGGGGGGTCGCACAGATACGCAGTATTTT
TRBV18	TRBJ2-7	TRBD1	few	CASSPGDSSSSYEQYF	TGTGCCAGCTCACCCGGGGACAGTTCGAGCTCCTACGAGCAGTACTTC
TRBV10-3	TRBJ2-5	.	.	CAISELSEPQYF	TGTGCCATCAGTGAGTTGTCGGAGCCCCAGTACTTC
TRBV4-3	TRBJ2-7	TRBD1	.	CANSQTVGDRGYEQYF	TGCGCCAACAGCCAAACTGTTGGAGACAGGGGCTACGAGCAGTACTTC
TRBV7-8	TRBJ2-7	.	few	CASSNSELTYEQYF	TGTGCCAGCAGCAATAGCGAGCTGACCTACGAGCAGTACTTC
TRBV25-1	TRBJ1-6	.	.	CASSGWTDNSPLHF	TGTGCCAGCAGTGGCTGGACAGATAATTCACCCCTCCACTTT
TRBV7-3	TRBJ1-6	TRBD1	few	CASSARTGYGSPLHF	TGTGCCAGCAGCGCCCGGACAGGGTATGGTTCACCCCTCCACTTT
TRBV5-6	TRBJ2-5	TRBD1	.	CASSHGGAGGEATQYF	TGTGCCAGCAGCCATGGAGGGGCAGGGGGCGAAGCGACCCAGTACTTC
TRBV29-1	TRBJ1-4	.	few	CSVAHPANEKLFF	TGCAGCGTTGCGCATCCGGCTAATGAAAAACTGTTTTTT
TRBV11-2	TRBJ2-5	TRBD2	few	CASSFVSGGQETQYF	TGTGCCAGCAGCTTCGTTAGCGGGGGTCAAGAGACCCAGTACTTC
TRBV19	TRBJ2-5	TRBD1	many	CASSGRGRETQYF	TGTGCCAGTAGCGGCAGGGGGCGAGAGACCCAGTACTTC
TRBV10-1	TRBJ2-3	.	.	CASSDSILRTDTQYF	TGCGCCAGCTCAGACTCTATCCTCCGCACAGATACGCAGTATTTT
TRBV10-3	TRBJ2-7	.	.	CAISERLGASYEQYF	TGTGCCATCAGCGAAAGATTAGGGGCCTCCTACGAGCAGTACTTC
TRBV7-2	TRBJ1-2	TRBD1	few	CASNNIYRGQDGYTF	TGTGCCAGCAACAACATATACAGGGGGCAGGATGGCTACACCTTC
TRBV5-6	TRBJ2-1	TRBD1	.	CASSLANRGRENEQFF	TGTGCCAGCAGCTTGGCGAACAGGGGGCGCGAGAATGAGCAGTTCTTC
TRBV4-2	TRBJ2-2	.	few	CASSQDFRGGHTGELFF	TGTGCCAGCAGCCAAGATTTCCGTGGAGGGCACACCGGGGAGCTGTTTTTT
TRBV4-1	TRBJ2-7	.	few	CASSQDGSGNAYEQYF	TGCGCCAGCAGCCAAGATGGGTCGGGGAACGCCTACGAGCAGTACTTC
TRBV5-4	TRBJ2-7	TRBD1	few	CASSSAGTAAYEQYF	TGTGCCAGCAGCTCAGCCGGGACAGCAGCCTACGAGCAGTACTTC